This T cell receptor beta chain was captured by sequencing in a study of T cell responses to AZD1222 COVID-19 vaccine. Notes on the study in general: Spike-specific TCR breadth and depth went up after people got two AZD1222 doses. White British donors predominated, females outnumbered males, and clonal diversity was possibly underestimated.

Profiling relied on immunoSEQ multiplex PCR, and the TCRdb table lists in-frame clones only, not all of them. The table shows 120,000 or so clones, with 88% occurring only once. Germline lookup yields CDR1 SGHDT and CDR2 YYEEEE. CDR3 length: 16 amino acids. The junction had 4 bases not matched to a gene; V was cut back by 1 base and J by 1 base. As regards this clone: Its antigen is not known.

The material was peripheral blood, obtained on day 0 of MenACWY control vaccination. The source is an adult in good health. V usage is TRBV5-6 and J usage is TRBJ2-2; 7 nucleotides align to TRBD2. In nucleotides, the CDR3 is TGTGCCAGCAGCTTGAGGGGCGGGGGGAACACCGGGGAGCTGTTTTTT. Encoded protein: CASSLRGGGNTGELFF.